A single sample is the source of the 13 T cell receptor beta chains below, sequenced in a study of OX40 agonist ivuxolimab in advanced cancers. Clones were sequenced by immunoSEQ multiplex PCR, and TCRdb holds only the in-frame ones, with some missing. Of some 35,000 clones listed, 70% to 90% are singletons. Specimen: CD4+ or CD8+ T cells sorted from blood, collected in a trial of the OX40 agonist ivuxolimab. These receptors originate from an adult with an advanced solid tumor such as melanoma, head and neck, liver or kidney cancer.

CDR3 amino acids: CASSDPAGTYGYTF. The DNA of the CDR3 is TGTGCCAGCAGCGACCCGGCAGGGACCTATGGCTACACCTTC. V gene TRBV9 combines with J gene TRBJ1-2; D may be TRBD1 (5 bases). The CDR3 totals 14 residues. With 3 bases removed from V and 4 bases from J, the gap between germline ends came to 13 bases. In germline, CDR1 is SGDLS, CDR2 YYNGEE.

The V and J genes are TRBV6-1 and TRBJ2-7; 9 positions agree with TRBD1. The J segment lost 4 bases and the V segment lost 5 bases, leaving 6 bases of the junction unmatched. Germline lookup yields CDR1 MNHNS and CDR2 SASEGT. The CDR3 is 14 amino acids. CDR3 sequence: CASSLTGGAYEQYF. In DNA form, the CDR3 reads TGTGCCAGCAGTTTGACAGGGGGGGCGTACGAGCAGTACTTC.

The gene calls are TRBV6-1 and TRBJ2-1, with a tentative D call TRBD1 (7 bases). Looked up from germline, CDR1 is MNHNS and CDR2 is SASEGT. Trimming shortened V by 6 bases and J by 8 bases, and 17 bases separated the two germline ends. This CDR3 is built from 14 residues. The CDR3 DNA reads TGTGCCAGCAGGCCGACAGGGAGGTCCGATGAGCAGTTCTTC. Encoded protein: CASRPTGRSDEQFF.

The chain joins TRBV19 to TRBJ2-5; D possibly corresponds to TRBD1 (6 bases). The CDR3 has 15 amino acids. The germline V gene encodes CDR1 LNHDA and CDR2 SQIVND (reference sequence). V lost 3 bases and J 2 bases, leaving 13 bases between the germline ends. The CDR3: CASSMGDILQETQYF. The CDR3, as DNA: TGTGCCAGTAGTATGGGGGACATCCTACAAGAGACCCAGTACTTC.

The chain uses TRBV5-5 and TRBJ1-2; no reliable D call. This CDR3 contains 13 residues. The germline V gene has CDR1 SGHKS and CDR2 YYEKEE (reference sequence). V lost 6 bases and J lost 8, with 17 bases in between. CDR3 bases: TGTGCCAGCACCCTGGAGTGGAGCGGGGGCTACACCTTC. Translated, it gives CASTLEWSGGYTF.

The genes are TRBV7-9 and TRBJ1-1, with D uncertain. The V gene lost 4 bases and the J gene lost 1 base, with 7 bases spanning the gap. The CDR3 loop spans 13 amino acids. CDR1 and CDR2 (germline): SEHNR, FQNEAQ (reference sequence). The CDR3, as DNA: TGTGCCAGCAGCTCCCAGTGGAACACTGAAGCTTTCTTT. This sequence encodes CASSSQWNTEAFF.

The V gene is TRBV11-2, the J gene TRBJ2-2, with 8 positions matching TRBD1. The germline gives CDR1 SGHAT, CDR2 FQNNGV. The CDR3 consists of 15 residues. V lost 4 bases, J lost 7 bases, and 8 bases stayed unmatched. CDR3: CASSSQGGPGGELFF. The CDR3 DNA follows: TGTGCCAGCAGCTCACAGGGGGGACCGGGCGGGGAGCTGTTTTTT.

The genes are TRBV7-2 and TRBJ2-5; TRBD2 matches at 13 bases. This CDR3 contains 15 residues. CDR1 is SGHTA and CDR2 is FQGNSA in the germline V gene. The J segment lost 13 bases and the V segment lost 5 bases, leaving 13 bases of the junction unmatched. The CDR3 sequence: CASSMTSGGPSNLYF. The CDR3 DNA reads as TGTGCCAGCAGCATGACTAGCGGGGGGCCGAGTAACTTGTACTTC.

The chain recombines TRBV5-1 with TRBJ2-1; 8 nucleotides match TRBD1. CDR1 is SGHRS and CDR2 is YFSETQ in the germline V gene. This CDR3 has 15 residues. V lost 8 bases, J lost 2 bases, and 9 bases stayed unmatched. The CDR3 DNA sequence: TGCGCCAGTAACCCCCAGGGGGCCCCCTACAATGAGCAGTTCTTC. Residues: CASNPQGAPYNEQFF.

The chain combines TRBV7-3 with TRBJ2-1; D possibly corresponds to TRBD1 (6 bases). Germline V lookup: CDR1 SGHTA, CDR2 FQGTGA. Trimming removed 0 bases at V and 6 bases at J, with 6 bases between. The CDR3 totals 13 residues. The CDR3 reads CASSLTGGNEQFF. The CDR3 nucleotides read TGTGCCAGCAGCTTAACAGGGGGCAATGAGCAGTTCTTC.

The DNA for the CDR3 is TGTGCCAGCAGCGCGGGGGGGGGCCCAGAGACCCAGTACTTC. Its translation is CASSAGGGPETQYF. The chain is built from TRBV11-2 and TRBJ2-5; TRBD2 matches at 9 bases. The CDR3 spans 14 residues. V lost 5 bases to trimming and J lost 4 bases; unmatched junction nucleotides: 5. CDR1 and CDR2 from the germline V gene are SGHAT and FQNNGV.

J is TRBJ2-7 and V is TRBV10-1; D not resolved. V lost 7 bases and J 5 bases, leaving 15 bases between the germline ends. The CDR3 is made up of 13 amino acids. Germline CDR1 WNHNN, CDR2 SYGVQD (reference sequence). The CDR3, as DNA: TGCGCCAGCACTCGACCCCCGCAGGACGAGCAGTACTTC. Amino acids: CASTRPPQDEQYF.

The CDR3 spells CASREGGISDTQYF. In nucleotides, the CDR3 is TGTGCCAGCAGAGAGGGAGGGATATCAGATACGCAGTATTTT. The V gene is TRBV25-1, the J gene TRBJ2-3; 7 bases are shared with TRBD2. This CDR3 comprises 14 residues. V shed 6 bases and J 4 bases; nucleotides not matched to a gene: 7. Germline V gene data show CDR1 as MGHDK and CDR2 as SYGVNS.